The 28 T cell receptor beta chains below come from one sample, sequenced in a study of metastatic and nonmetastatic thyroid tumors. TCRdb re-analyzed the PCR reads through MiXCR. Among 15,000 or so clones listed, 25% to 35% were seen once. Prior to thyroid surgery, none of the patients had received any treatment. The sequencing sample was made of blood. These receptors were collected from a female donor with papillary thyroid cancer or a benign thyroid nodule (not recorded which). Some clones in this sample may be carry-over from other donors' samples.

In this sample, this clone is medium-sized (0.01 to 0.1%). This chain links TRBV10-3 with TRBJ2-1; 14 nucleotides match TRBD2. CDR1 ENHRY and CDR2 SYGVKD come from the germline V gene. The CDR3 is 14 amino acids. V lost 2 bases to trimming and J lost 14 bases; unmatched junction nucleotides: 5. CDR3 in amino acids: CAISEGGTSGSKFF. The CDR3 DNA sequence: TGTGCCATCAGTGAGGGGGGGACTAGCGGGAGTAAGTTCTTC.

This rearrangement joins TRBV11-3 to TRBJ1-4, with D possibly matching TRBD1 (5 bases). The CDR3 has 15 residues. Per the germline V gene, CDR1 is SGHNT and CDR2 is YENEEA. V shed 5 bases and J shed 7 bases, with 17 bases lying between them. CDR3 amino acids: CASSPGGGLCEKLFF. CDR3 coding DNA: TGTGCCAGCAGCCCGGGGGGTGGGCTGTGTGAAAAACTGTTTTTT.

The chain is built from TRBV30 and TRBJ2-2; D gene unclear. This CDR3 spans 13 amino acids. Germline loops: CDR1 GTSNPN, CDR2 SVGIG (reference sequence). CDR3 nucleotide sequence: TGTGCTGCCGGGCTCTCGAACACCGGGGAGCTGTTTTTT. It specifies CAAGLSNTGELFF.

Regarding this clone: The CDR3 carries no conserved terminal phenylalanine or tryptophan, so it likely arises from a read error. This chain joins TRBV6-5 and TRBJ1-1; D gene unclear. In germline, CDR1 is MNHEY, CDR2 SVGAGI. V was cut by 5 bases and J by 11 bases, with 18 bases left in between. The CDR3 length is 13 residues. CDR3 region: CASSGGFLTDAFN. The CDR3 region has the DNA TGTGCCAGCAGTGGCGGGTTCCTAACGGACGCTTTCAAT.

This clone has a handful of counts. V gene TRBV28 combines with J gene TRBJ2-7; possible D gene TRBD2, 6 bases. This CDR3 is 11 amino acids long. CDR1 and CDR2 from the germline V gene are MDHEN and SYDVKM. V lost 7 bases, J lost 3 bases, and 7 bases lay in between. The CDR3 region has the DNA TGTGCCAGCAAGGACTACTACGAGCAGTACTTC. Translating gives CASKDYYEQYF.

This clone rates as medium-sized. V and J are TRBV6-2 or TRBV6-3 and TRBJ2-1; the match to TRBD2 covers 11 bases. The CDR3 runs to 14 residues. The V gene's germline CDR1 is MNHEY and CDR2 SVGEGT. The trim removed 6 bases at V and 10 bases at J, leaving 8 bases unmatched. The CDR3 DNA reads TGTGCCAGCAGGTTTAGCGGGGGGGGCGGGGAGCAGTTCTTC. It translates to CASRFSGGGGEQFF.

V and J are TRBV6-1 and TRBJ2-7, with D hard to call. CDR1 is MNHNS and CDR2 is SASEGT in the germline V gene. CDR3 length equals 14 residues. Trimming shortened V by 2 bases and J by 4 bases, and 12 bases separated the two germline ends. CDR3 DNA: TGTGCCAGCAGTGAAATGGGGAACATGTACGAGCAGTACTTC. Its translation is CASSEMGNMYEQYF.

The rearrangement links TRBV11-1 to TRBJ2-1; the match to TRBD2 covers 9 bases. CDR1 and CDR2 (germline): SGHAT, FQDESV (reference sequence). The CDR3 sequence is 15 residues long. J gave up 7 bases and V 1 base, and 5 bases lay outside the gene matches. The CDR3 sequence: CASSLVSGRWNEQFF. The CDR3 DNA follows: TGTGCCAGCAGCTTAGTGAGCGGGAGGTGGAATGAGCAGTTCTTC.

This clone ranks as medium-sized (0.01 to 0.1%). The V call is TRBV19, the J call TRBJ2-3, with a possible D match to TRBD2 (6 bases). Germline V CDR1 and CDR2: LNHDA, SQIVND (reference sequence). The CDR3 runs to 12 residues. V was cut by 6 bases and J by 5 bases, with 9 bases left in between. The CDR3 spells CASRLSGDTQYF. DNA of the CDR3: TGTGCCAGTAGGCTTAGCGGAGATACGCAGTATTTT.

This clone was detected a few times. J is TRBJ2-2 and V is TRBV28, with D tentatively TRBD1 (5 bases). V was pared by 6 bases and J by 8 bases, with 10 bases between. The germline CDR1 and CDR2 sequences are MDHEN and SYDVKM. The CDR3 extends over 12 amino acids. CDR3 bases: TGTGCCAGCAGCACGAGACAGGGGGAGCTGTTTTTT. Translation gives CASSTRQGELFF.

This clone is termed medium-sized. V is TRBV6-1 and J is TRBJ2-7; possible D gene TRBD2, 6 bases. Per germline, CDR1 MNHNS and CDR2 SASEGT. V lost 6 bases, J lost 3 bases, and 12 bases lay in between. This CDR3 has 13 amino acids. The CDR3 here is CASRDIAVYEQYF. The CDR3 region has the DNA TGTGCCAGCAGAGACATAGCGGTCTACGAGCAGTACTTC.

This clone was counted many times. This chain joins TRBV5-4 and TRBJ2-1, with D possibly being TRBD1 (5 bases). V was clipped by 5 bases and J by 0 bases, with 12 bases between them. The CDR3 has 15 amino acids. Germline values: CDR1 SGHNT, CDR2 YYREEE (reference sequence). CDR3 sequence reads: CASRSQGRSYNEQFF. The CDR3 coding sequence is TGTGCCAGCAGATCCCAGGGTCGCTCCTACAATGAGCAGTTCTTC.

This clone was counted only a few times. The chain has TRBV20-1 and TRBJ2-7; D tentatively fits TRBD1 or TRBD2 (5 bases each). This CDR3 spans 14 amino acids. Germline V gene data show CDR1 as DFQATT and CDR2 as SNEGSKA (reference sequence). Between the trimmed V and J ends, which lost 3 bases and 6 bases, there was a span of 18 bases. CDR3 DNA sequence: TGCAGTGCTAGCGTCGGGACGTCCGGTGGCGAGCAGTACTTC. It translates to CSASVGTSGGEQYF.

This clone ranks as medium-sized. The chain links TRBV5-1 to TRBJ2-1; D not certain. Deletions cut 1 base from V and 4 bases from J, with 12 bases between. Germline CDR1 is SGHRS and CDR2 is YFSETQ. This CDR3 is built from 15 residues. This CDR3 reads CASSLPPSNYNEQFF. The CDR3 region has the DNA TGCGCCAGCAGCTTGCCCCCCTCGAATTACAATGAGCAGTTCTTC.

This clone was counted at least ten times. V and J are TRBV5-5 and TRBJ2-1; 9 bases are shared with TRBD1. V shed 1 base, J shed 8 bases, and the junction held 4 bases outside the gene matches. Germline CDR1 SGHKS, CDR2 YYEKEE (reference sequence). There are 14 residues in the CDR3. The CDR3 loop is CASSLQTGGDEQFF. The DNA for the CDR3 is TGTGCCAGCAGCTTGCAAACAGGGGGCGATGAGCAGTTCTTC.

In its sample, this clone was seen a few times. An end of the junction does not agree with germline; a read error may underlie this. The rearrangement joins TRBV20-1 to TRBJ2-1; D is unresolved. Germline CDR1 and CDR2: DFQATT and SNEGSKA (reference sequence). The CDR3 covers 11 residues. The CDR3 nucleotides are TGCAGTGCTAGTCGTGGGGATGAGCATTTCTTC. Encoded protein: CSASRGDEHFF.

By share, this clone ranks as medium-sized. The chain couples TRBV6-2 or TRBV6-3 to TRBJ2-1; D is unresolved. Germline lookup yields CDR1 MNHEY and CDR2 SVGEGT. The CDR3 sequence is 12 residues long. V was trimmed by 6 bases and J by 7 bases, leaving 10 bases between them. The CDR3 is CASSKLGNEQFF. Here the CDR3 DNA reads TGTGCCAGCAGCAAACTTGGGAATGAGCAGTTCTTC.

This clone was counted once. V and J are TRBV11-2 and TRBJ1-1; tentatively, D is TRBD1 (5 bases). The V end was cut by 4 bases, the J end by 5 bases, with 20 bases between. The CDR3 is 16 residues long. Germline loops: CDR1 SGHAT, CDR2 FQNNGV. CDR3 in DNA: TGTGCCAGCAGCTCCTGGGGGTTCCGAGGTGGGACTGAAGCTTTCTTT. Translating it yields CASSSWGFRGGTEAFF.

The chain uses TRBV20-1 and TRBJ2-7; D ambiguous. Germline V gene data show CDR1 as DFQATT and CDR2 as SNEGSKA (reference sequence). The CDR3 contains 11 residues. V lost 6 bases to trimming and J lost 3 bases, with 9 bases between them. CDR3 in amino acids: CSARTGYEQYF. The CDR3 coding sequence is TGCAGTGCAAGGACCGGCTACGAGCAGTACTTC.

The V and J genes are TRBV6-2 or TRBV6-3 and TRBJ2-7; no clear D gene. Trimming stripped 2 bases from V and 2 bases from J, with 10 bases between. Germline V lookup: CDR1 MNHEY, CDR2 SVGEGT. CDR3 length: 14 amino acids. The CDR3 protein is CASSYGVGPYEQYF. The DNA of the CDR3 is TGTGCCAGCAGTTACGGGGTAGGCCCCTACGAGCAGTACTTC.

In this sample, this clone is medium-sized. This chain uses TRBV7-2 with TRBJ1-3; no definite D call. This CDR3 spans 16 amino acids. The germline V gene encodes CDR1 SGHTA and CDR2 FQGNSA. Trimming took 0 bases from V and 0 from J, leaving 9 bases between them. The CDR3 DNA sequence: TGTGCCAGCAGCTTAGCCCCACCTTACTCTGGAAACACCATATATTTT. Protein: CASSLAPPYSGNTIYF.

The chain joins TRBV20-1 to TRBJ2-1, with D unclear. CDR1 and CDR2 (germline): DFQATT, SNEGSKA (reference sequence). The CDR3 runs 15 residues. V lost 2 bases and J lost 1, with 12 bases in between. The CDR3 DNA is TGCAGTGCTAGACCGACAAGGCGATCCTACAATGAGCAGTTCTTC. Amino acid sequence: CSARPTRRSYNEQFF.

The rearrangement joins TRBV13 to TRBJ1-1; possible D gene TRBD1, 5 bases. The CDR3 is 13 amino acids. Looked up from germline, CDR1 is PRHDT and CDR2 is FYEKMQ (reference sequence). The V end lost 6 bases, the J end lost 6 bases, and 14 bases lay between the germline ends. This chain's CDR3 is CASRFQGSAEAFF. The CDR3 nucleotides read TGTGCCAGCAGATTTCAGGGAAGCGCTGAAGCTTTCTTT.

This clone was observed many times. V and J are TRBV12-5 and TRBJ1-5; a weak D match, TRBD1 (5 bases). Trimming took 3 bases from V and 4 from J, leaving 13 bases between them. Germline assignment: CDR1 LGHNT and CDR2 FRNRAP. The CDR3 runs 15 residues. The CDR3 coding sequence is TGTGCTAGTGGTTTTGGGACGGTGGGAAATCAGCCCCAGCATTTT. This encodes CASGFGTVGNQPQHF.

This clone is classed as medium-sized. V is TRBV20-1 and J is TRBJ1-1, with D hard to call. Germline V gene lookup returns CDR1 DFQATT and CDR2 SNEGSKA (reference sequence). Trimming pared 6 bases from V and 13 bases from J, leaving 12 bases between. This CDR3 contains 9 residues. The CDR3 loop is CSAVVIDFF. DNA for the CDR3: TGCAGTGCCGTAGTAATTGATTTCTTT.

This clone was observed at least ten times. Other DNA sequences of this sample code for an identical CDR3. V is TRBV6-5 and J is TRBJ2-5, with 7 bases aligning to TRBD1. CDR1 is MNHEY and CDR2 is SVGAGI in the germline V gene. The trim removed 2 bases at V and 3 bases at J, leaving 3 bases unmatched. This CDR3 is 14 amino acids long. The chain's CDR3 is CASSYTGQKETQYF. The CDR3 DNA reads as TGTGCCAGCAGTTACACGGGACAGAAAGAGACCCAGTACTTC.

The CDR3 DNA reads as TGTGCCAGCAGTTTCACGACTAGCGGGAGCTCTTGGGTTGGGAACGAGCAGTACTTC. Protein: CASSFTTSGSSWVGNEQYF. V usage is TRBV12-3 or TRBV12-4 and J usage is TRBJ2-7; 12 bases line up with TRBD2. The trim removed 3 bases at V and 5 bases at J, leaving 17 bases unmatched. This CDR3 has 19 residues.

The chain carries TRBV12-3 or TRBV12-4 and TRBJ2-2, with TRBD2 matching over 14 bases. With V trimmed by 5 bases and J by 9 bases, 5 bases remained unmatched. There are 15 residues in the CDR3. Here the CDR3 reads CASSVTSGRAWELFF. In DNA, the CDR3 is TGTGCCAGCAGTGTGACTAGCGGGAGGGCCTGGGAGCTGTTTTTT.